This T cell receptor beta chain originates from a study of vaccination effects on CD4 cells after COVID-19. Before sequencing took place, the ViraFEST assay used viral peptide pools to expand antigen-specific CD4+ T cells. It was after around eleven days of culture that CD4+ T cells were isolated. Vaccinated recipients, who were negative for nucleocapsid antibodies, had no history of SARS-CoV-2 infection. In the cultures, half the medium was exchanged for IL-2 medium on days 3 and 7. About this clone: Its antigen is still unknown.

The method was immunoSEQ multiplex PCR; TCRdb's version includes in-frame clones alone and lacks a portion of them. The table shows some 22,000 clones, with roughly four fifths occurring only once. Findings and caveats of the study: Limitations: small convalescent group and missing early post-infection timepoints.

Germline CDR1 DFQATT, CDR2 SNEGSKA (reference sequence). This CDR3 is 14 amino acids long. Trimming took off 3 bases at V and 11 bases at J, with 20 bases between the two ends. This TCR was recovered from a human donor who received a COVID-19 vaccine. This sequence joins TRBV20-1 and TRBJ1-5; possibly TRBD1 for D (6 bases). This material consisted of CD4+ T cells from PBMCs cultured with SARS-CoV-2 spike peptides, taken before COVID-19 vaccination. The CDR3 DNA reads as TGCAGTGCTAGTGACAGGAGGGAGTTAGGGGCCCAGCATTTT. Protein sequence: CSASDRRELGAQHF.